One and the same sample provided the 13 T cell receptor beta chains below, sequenced in a study of shared clonotypes between healthy human individuals. Clones were read by immunoSEQ multiplex PCR, and TCRdb kept only the in-frame ones, dropping some. Among roughly 2.6 million clones, around nine tenths were seen once, and the ten largest hold around 0.15%. The sample taken for sequencing was naive CD4+ T cells sorted from blood. Subset given: CD45RA+ positively selected. The receptors were gathered from a man aged 18 to 29 in good health.

The V gene is TRBV6-6, the J gene TRBJ2-1; the match to TRBD2 covers 7 bases. The CDR3 runs 14 residues. Germline V gene sequence: CDR1 MNHNY, CDR2 SVGAGI (reference sequence). V lost 2 bases and J lost 4; bases outside the gene matches: 2. The CDR3 spells CASSYAGDYNEQFF. Here the CDR3 DNA reads TGTGCCAGCAGTTACGCGGGAGATTACAATGAGCAGTTCTTC.

The chain carries TRBV29-1 and TRBJ1-3; the D gene is possibly TRBD1 (5 bases). The CDR3 runs to 15 residues. With 4 bases removed from V and 1 base from J, the gap between germline ends came to 14 bases. Germline V gene data show CDR1 as SQVTM and CDR2 as ANQGSEA. The CDR3 region is CSVAAGRPSGNTIYF. The CDR3 DNA follows: TGCAGCGTTGCCGCAGGGCGTCCATCTGGAAACACCATATATTTT.

The chain carries TRBV15 and TRBJ2-7; no clear D gene. The germline V gene encodes CDR1 LNHNV and CDR2 YYDKDF (reference sequence). V was trimmed by 1 base and J by 0 bases, leaving 7 bases between them. The CDR3 has 14 residues. For the CDR3, the DNA is TGTGCCACCAGCAGAGGAAGGAGCTCCTACGAGCAGTACTTC. This encodes CATSRGRSSYEQYF.

This chain joins TRBV6-5 and TRBJ2-1; D is unresolved. The CDR3 totals 14 residues. The germline gives CDR1 MNHEY, CDR2 SVGAGI. V was clipped by 5 bases and J by 2 bases, with 10 bases between them. CDR3 protein: CASSPEGPYNEQFF. The CDR3 nucleotides are TGTGCCAGCAGTCCTGAAGGGCCCTACAATGAGCAGTTCTTC.

The genes are TRBV9 and TRBJ2-3; D is possibly TRBD1 (6 bases). Trimming stripped 4 bases from V and 8 bases from J, with 11 bases between. The germline CDR1 and CDR2 sequences are SGDLS and YYNGEE. The CDR3 extends over 12 amino acids. CDR3 coding DNA: TGTGCCAGCAGCCCTACAGGGTTTACGCAGTATTTT. Encoded protein: CASSPTGFTQYF.

This rearrangement joins TRBV2 to TRBJ1-6; 9 nucleotides align to TRBD1. This CDR3 region has 14 residues. The ends lost 8 bases at V and 7 bases at J; junction bases unmatched: 6. Germline assignment: CDR1 SNHLY and CDR2 FYNNEI. The CDR3 region has the DNA TGTGCCAGCGATAGGACAGGGGACAATTCACCCCTCCACTTT. Its translation: CASDRTGDNSPLHF.

This clone was picked up a small number of times. The chain carries TRBV19 and TRBJ1-5, with 7 bases fitting TRBD1. The CDR3 runs 15 residues. Per germline, CDR1 LNHDA and CDR2 SQIVND (reference sequence). V lost 6 bases to trimming and J lost 4 bases; unmatched junction nucleotides: 9. The CDR3 DNA sequence: TGTGCCAGTAGGCCGGGGGACAGAGCGAATCAGCCCCAGCATTTT. Protein product: CASRPGDRANQPQHF.

The chain carries TRBV5-4 and TRBJ1-4, with D unresolved. From germline, CDR1 is SGHNT and CDR2 YYREEE (reference sequence). V was cut by 3 bases and J by 4 bases, with 7 bases left in between. The CDR3 has 13 residues. CDR3 region: CASSSQLNEKLFF. CDR3 sequence (DNA): TGTGCCAGCAGCTCGCAGCTTAATGAAAAACTGTTTTTT.

The V call is TRBV9, the J call TRBJ2-1; D is possibly TRBD2 (5 bases). There are 15 residues in the CDR3. Trimming cost V 4 bases and J 9 bases, with 20 bases left between them. CDR1 and CDR2 (germline): SGDLS, YYNGEE. CDR3 sequence (DNA): TGTGCCAGCAGCCCCCGGGGAGAGTCCGCCCTTGAGCAGTTCTTC. Amino acids: CASSPRGESALEQFF.

CDR3 sequence (DNA): TGTGCCAGTAGTATGGGAGTTGTCTATGGCTACACCTTC. Encoded protein: CASSMGVVYGYTF. The gene calls are TRBV19 and TRBJ1-2; D ambiguous. CDR1 is LNHDA and CDR2 is SQIVND in the germline V gene (reference sequence). V gave up 3 bases and J gave up 4 bases, with 9 bases separating them. The CDR3 has 13 amino acids.

V gene TRBV23-1 combines with J gene TRBJ1-1; D is possibly TRBD1 (5 bases). TRBV23-1 is classed as an ORF, of uncertain function. V was shortened by 2 bases and J by 2 bases, with 21 bases between the two germline ends. This CDR3 comprises 18 residues. The CDR3 DNA sequence: TGCGCCAGCAGTCAAAAGCCCGCCGTGACAGCAATAAACACTGAAGCTTTCTTT. Translated, it gives CASSQKPAVTAINTEAFF.

The chain links TRBV21-1 to TRBJ1-4; the DNA was not compared with TRBD1, the D call given in the table. TRBV21-1 is labeled a pseudogene. CDR3 length: 14 residues. The CDR3 bases are TGTGCCAGCAGTCGACATCCAACTAATGAAAAACTGTTTTTT. Its translation is CASSRHPTNEKLFF.

The CDR3 sequence is CASSNGDGDTQYF. In nucleotides, the CDR3 is TGTGCCAGTAGTAACGGCGATGGAGATACGCAGTATTTT. V gene TRBV19 combines with J gene TRBJ2-3, with D unresolved. Trimming removed 4 bases from V and 5 bases from J, with 10 bases in between. There are 13 residues in the CDR3. The germline CDR1 and CDR2 sequences are LNHDA and SQIVND (reference sequence).